These 16 T cell receptor beta chains were all obtained from the same sample, sequenced in a study of T cell responses to AZD1222 COVID-19 vaccine. Clones were sequenced by immunoSEQ multiplex PCR, and TCRdb holds only the in-frame ones, with some missing. The repertoire holds 150,000 or so clones, about nine tenths seen once, with 6.9% in the top ten. Specimen: peripheral blood, collected on day 0 of AZD1222 vaccination. These receptors were taken from an adult in good health.

The count of this clone is one. The chain uses TRBV5-1 and TRBJ2-3; the D gene is possibly TRBD2 (6 bases). The germline CDR1 and CDR2 sequences are SGHRS and YFSETQ. This CDR3 is built from 16 residues. Between the trimmed V and J ends, which lost 0 bases and 2 bases, there was a span of 13 bases. DNA for the CDR3: TGCGCCAGCAGCTTGGATGGAGGGCGGTCCACAGATACGCAGTATTTT. Translating it yields CASSLDGGRSTDTQYF.

CDR3: CASGTPGEYTEAFF. CDR3 DNA: TGTGCCAGCGGTACGCCAGGGGAATATACTGAAGCTTTCTTT. The genes are TRBV28 and TRBJ1-1; perhaps TRBD1 as D (6 bases). The CDR3 loop spans 14 amino acids. The V end was cut by 8 bases, the J end by 5 bases, with 18 bases between. Germline V CDR1 and CDR2: MDHEN, SYDVKM.

V gene TRBV24-1 combines with J gene TRBJ1-5; 10 bases line up with TRBD1. The length of the CDR3 is 13 residues. From germline, CDR1 is KGHDR and CDR2 SFDVKD. V lost 9 bases and J lost 6; bases outside the gene matches: 4. The CDR3 loop reads CATGGQGFQPQHF. The CDR3 DNA follows: TGTGCCACCGGGGGACAGGGGTTTCAGCCCCAGCATTTT.

V usage is TRBV20-1 and J usage is TRBJ2-7; no clear D gene. The CDR3 runs to 11 residues. V lost 0 bases, J lost 3 bases, and 3 bases lay in between. Germline loops: CDR1 DFQATT, CDR2 SNEGSKA (reference sequence). The CDR3 sequence: CSARELYEQYF. CDR3 DNA sequence: TGCAGTGCTAGAGAACTCTACGAGCAGTACTTC.

V is TRBV7-2 and J is TRBJ1-2, with 7 bases matching TRBD1. The CDR3 runs to 14 residues. The junction had 10 bases not matched to a gene; V was cut back by 4 bases and J by 8 bases. The germline CDR1 and CDR2 sequences are SGHTA and FQGNSA. CDR3: CASSSSPTGSGYTF. The CDR3 DNA is TGTGCCAGCAGCTCAAGCCCGACAGGGTCGGGCTACACCTTC.

The chain uses TRBV28 and TRBJ1-1, with 7 bases fitting TRBD1. V shed 10 bases and J 5 bases; nucleotides not matched to a gene: 13. Germline assignment: CDR1 MDHEN and CDR2 SYDVKM. This CDR3 spans 14 amino acids. The CDR3 DNA sequence: TGTGCCACCAGCAGGGGGGGCAGTGGAACTGAAGCTTTCTTT. Translating gives CATSRGGSGTEAFF.

The gene calls are TRBV28 and TRBJ2-2; weak D call: TRBD2 (7 bases). Germline V gene lookup returns CDR1 MDHEN and CDR2 SYDVKM. This CDR3 spans 15 amino acids. Trimming left V 5 bases short and J 5 bases short, with 15 bases between. The DNA of the CDR3 is TGTGCCAGCAGTCTGTACAGGGAGGGGACCGGGGAGCTGTTTTTT. Protein: CASSLYREGTGELFF.

The chain joins TRBV15 to TRBJ1-1, with D possibly TRBD1 on 6 matching bases. Germline values: CDR1 LNHNV, CDR2 YYDKDF (reference sequence). The CDR3 length is 15 residues. The V and J ends lost 5 bases and 0 bases respectively, with 13 bases between them. This CDR3 is CATSVPRGMNTEAFF. The CDR3 region has the DNA TGTGCCACCAGCGTACCCAGGGGAATGAACACTGAAGCTTTCTTT.

The chain links TRBV9 to TRBJ2-2; no clear D. Germline V gives CDR1 SGDLS, CDR2 YYNGEE. The CDR3 consists of 13 residues. V lost 2 bases, J lost 1 base, and 3 bases lay in between. DNA for the CDR3: TGTGCCAGCAGCGTCTGGAACACCGGGGAGCTGTTTTTT. Translation gives CASSVWNTGELFF.

The gene calls are TRBV28 and TRBJ1-1; 12 bases align to TRBD1. This CDR3 comprises 18 residues. Germline lookup yields CDR1 MDHEN and CDR2 SYDVKM. Trimming removed 0 bases from V and 0 bases from J; junction bases left unmatched: 5. CDR3 protein: CASSLWTGTGGLNTEAFF. CDR3 sequence (DNA): TGTGCCAGCAGTTTATGGACCGGGACAGGGGGCTTGAACACTGAAGCTTTCTTT. Full variable domain (outside the CDR3, taken from reference TRBV28 and TRBJ1-1): DVKVTQSSRYLVKRTGEKVFLECVQDMDHENMFWYRQDPGLGLRLIYFSYDVKMKEKGDIPEGYSVSREKKERFSLILESASTNQTSMYLCASSLWTGTGGLNTEAFFGQGTRLTVV.

A few counts support this clone. The rearrangement links TRBV7-8 to TRBJ1-5, with 10 bases matching TRBD1. Germline trimming cut 5 bases from V and 2 bases from J; bases unmatched to any gene: 9. The CDR3 runs 17 residues. CDR1 is SGHVS and CDR2 is FQNEAQ in the germline V gene. The CDR3 loop reads CASSPAQTGGGNQPQHF. The CDR3, as DNA: TGTGCCAGCAGCCCCGCCCAGACAGGGGGCGGCAATCAGCCCCAGCATTTT. Filled out from reference TRBV7-8 and TRBJ1-5, the complete variable domain reads GAGVSQSPRYKVAKRGQDVALRCDPISGHVSLFWYQQALGQGPEFLTYFQNEAQLDKSGLPSDRFFAERPEGSVSTLKIQRTQQEDSAVYLCASSPAQTGGGNQPQHFGDGTRLSIL.

This chain joins TRBV6-5 and TRBJ1-1, with 7 bases fitting TRBD1. Germline V gene lookup returns CDR1 MNHEY and CDR2 SVGAGI. Trimming at V came to 7 bases and at J to 4 bases, leaving 12 bases not matched to a gene. There are 15 residues in the CDR3. The CDR3 coding sequence is TGTGCCAGCAACCGGGACAGCGTGGCGGGCACTGAAGCTTTCTTT. Its protein product is CASNRDSVAGTEAFF.

The genes are TRBV6-5 and TRBJ2-6; D gene uncertain. Looked up from germline, CDR1 is MNHEY and CDR2 is SVGAGI. V lost 0 bases, J lost 2 bases, and 5 bases lay in between. This CDR3 spans 15 amino acids. The DNA of the CDR3 is TGTGCCAGCAGTTACTCGAAGGCTGGGGCCAACGTCCTGACTTTC. Amino acids: CASSYSKAGANVLTF.

This chain joins TRBV28 and TRBJ1-2; D ambiguous. This CDR3 has 13 amino acids. The V gene lost 3 bases and the J gene lost 2 bases, with 7 bases spanning the gap. Germline V lookup: CDR1 MDHEN, CDR2 SYDVKM. CDR3 sequence: CASSFSRNYGYTF. The CDR3 DNA reads TGTGCCAGCAGTTTTAGCAGGAACTATGGCTACACCTTC.

The chain uses TRBV27 and TRBJ1-1; no clear D gene. This CDR3 is built from 14 residues. Trimming removed 3 bases at V and 5 bases at J, with 13 bases between. Looked up from germline, CDR1 is MNHEY and CDR2 is SMNVEV (reference sequence). The CDR3 is CASSFYRDGTEAFF. CDR3 coding DNA: TGTGCCAGCAGTTTTTACCGAGATGGGACTGAAGCTTTCTTT.

The V gene is TRBV7-9, the J gene TRBJ1-2; no firm D call. Germline V lookup: CDR1 SEHNR, CDR2 FQNEAQ (reference sequence). V lost 1 base, J lost 3 bases, and 9 bases lay in between. The CDR3 has 14 amino acids. CDR3 loop: CASSLDWQDYGYTF. CDR3 nucleotides: TGTGCCAGCAGCTTAGATTGGCAGGACTATGGCTACACCTTC.